This T cell receptor (beta chain) came from a study of blood T cell repertoires in COVID-19. Trimming removed 3 bases at V and 0 bases at J, with 12 bases between. Germline V CDR1 and CDR2: MDHEN, SYDVKM. The CDR3 sequence is 15 residues long. Profiling relied on immunoSEQ multiplex PCR, and the TCRdb table lists in-frame clones only, not all of them. The sample records 210,000 or so clones, approximately 84% being singletons. The origin of this receptor is a woman between 50 and 59 years old with active or convalescent COVID-19. Input material: peripheral blood. This chain joins TRBV28 and TRBJ2-7, with D unresolved. DNA for the CDR3: TGTGCCAGCAGTTTTGGGCGTAAGAGCTCCTACGAGCAGTACTTC. This translates into CASSFGRKSSYEQYF.